This T cell receptor (beta chain) came from a study of blood T cell repertoires in COVID-19. Study background: Sites in the United States, Italy and Spain provided acute and convalescent COVID-19 samples. From T cells, B-cell-depleted T cells, or PBMCs came the material, which was cDNA or gDNA.

The CDR3 sequence is 13 residues long. Germline lookup yields CDR1 MDHEN and CDR2 SYDVKM. The ends were cut back, 4 bases at V and 8 bases at J, with 11 bases in the middle. Methods used by the authors: Reference gene primer amplification gave nucleated cell count estimates. The method was immunoSEQ multiplex PCR; TCRdb's version includes in-frame clones alone and lacks a portion of them. The V and J calls and clone size come from that table; D and trimming were worked out from the DNA. The sample holds 60,000 to 100,000 clones, about 90% seen once. Sequenced: peripheral blood. This receptor was obtained from a man aged 50 to 60 with active COVID-19. The chain combines TRBV28 with TRBJ1-4, with unresolved D. The CDR3 region has the DNA TGTGCCAGCAGTTATCGGGTCCGGGAAAAACTGTTTTTT. Translating it yields CASSYRVREKLFF.